A single sample is the source of the 21 T cell receptor beta chains below, sequenced in a study of T cells in tuberculosis. The time point is: new active TB diagnosis, blood taken before or within 7 days of starting treatment. Some clones are missing from TCRdb's copy, which holds only in-frame ones; the method was immunoSEQ multiplex PCR. Seen here are under 45,000 clones, approximately 90% observed once, and the top ten hold 2% to 3%. The source material was PBMCs, sampled at tuberculosis diagnosis. Receptors were obtained from an adult with tuberculosis.

This chain uses TRBV7-8 with TRBJ1-5, with no clear D. Trimming pared 2 bases from V and 2 bases from J, leaving 7 bases between. The CDR3 has 14 amino acids. Germline loops: CDR1 SGHVS, CDR2 FQNEAQ. CDR3 in amino acids: CASSLLLRNQPQHF. Here the CDR3 DNA reads TGTGCCAGCAGCTTATTGCTACGCAATCAGCCCCAGCATTTT.

DNA of the CDR3: TGTGCCAGCAGTGAAATTTGGGGGGAGGGTGGCTACACCTTC. This sequence encodes CASSEIWGEGGYTF. V is TRBV6-1 and J is TRBJ1-2, with a weak D call TRBD1 (5 bases). CDR1 is MNHNS, CDR2 SASEGT, per germline. This CDR3 contains 14 residues. V was cut by 2 bases and J by 7 bases, with 14 bases left in between.

This chain uses TRBV6-5 with TRBJ1-5, with TRBD1 matching 10 bases. CDR1 is MNHEY and CDR2 is SVGAGI in the germline V gene. This CDR3 is built from 15 residues. J gave up 6 bases and V 7 bases, and 9 bases lay outside the gene matches. CDR3: CASKLETGGSQPQHF. CDR3 in DNA: TGTGCCAGCAAATTGGAGACAGGGGGCAGTCAGCCCCAGCATTTT.

The chain joins TRBV5-6 to TRBJ1-5; no clear D gene. The CDR3 runs to 15 residues. V was trimmed by 2 bases and J by 1 base, leaving 10 bases between them. Germline loops: CDR1 SGHDT, CDR2 YYEEEE. In DNA form, the CDR3 reads TGTGCCAGCAGCTTCAGAGGTTACAGCAATCAGCCCCAGCATTTT. It translates to CASSFRGYSNQPQHF.

V usage is TRBV2 and J usage is TRBJ2-3, with 10 nucleotides matching TRBD1. CDR1 SNHLY and CDR2 FYNNEI come from the germline V gene. Trimming cost V 9 bases and J 4 bases; bases outside gene matches: 7. The CDR3 sequence is 14 residues long. The CDR3 bases are TGTGCCAGTGTTAGGGACAGGGGCCCAGATACGCAGTATTTT. This translates into CASVRDRGPDTQYF.

The genes are TRBV7-2 and TRBJ1-2; no reliable D call. The CDR3 is made up of 13 amino acids. V was cut by 3 bases and J by 8 bases, with 13 bases left in between. Germline assignment: CDR1 SGHTA and CDR2 FQGNSA. CDR3 residues: CASSLGGLWGYTF. CDR3 DNA sequence: TGTGCCAGCAGCTTGGGAGGCCTCTGGGGCTACACCTTC. The full variable domain, with the rest looked up from reference TRBV7-2 and TRBJ1-2, is GAGVSQSPSNKVTEKGKDVELRCDPISGHTALYWYRQSLGQGLEFLIYFQGNSAPDKSGLPSDRFSAERTGGSVSTLTIQRTQQEDSAVYLCASSLGGLWGYTFGSGTRLTVV.

This clone was seen once. The rearrangement links TRBV19 to TRBJ1-2; 9 positions match TRBD1. The CDR3 is 15 amino acids. CDR1 and CDR2 from the germline V gene are LNHDA and SQIVND (reference sequence). V shed 8 bases, J shed 7 bases, and the junction held 14 bases outside the gene matches. CDR3 in amino acids: CASLPKQGAILGYTF. In DNA, the CDR3 is TGTGCCAGTCTCCCAAAACAGGGGGCGATACTTGGCTACACCTTC.

The rearrangement uses TRBV10-3 and TRBJ1-1; weak D call: TRBD1 (6 bases). The V gene lost 2 bases and the J gene lost 3 bases, with 22 bases spanning the gap. The CDR3 has 18 residues. Germline V gene sequence: CDR1 ENHRY, CDR2 SYGVKD. CDR3 nucleotides: TGTGCCATCAGTGAGACGATGGGGGACATCCCCGGGGACACTGAAGCTTTCTTT. Residues: CAISETMGDIPGDTEAFF.

The chain recombines TRBV6-5 with TRBJ1-6; 8 bases align to TRBD1. This CDR3 has 14 amino acids. Per the germline V gene, CDR1 is MNHEY and CDR2 is SVGAGI. The J segment lost 10 bases and the V segment lost 4 bases, leaving 6 bases of the junction unmatched. CDR3 bases: TGTGCCAGCAGTTCAGGGGGCCACGGGTCACCCCTCCACTTT. Its protein product is CASSSGGHGSPLHF.

The chain employs TRBV25-1 and TRBJ2-2; D possibly corresponds to TRBD1 (6 bases). Deletions cut 10 bases from V and 5 bases from J, with 14 bases between. This CDR3 has 13 amino acids. CDR1 MGHDK and CDR2 SYGVNS come from the germline V gene. CDR3 DNA sequence: TGTGCCACCTTGAAGGGGGTTACCGGGGAGCTGTTTTTT. Translating it yields CATLKGVTGELFF.

This chain links TRBV15 with TRBJ2-3; TRBD1 aligns across 7 bases. V lost 4 bases, J lost 1 base, and 2 bases stayed unmatched. The CDR3 spans 14 residues. Germline V gene data show CDR1 as LNHNV and CDR2 as YYDKDF (reference sequence). The CDR3 protein is CATSIDRGTDTQYF. For the CDR3, the DNA is TGTGCCACCAGCATAGACAGGGGCACAGATACGCAGTATTTT.

The chain uses TRBV27 and TRBJ2-1; 9 nucleotides align to TRBD2. V lost 4 bases, J lost 5 bases, and 9 bases stayed unmatched. CDR1 is MNHEY, CDR2 SMNVEV, per germline (reference sequence). The CDR3 has 16 amino acids. The CDR3 spells CASSSTSSGANNEQFF. The CDR3 DNA follows: TGTGCCAGCAGTTCAACCTCTAGCGGGGCTAACAATGAGCAGTTCTTC.

This chain connects TRBV2 to TRBJ2-7; 7 positions agree with TRBD1. Germline lookup yields CDR1 SNHLY and CDR2 FYNNEI. There are 15 residues in the CDR3. The V segment lost 0 bases and the J segment 6 bases; nucleotides outside the gene matches: 8. CDR3 nucleotides: TGTGCCAGCAGTGAAGCGCAGGGGGTTCTCTCCGAGCAGTACTTC. Translation: CASSEAQGVLSEQYF.

V usage is TRBV6-5 and J usage is TRBJ1-1; D uncertain. The CDR3 sequence is 15 residues long. Germline V gives CDR1 MNHEY, CDR2 SVGAGI. The V and J ends lost 1 base and 1 base respectively, with 10 bases between them. CDR3 sequence: CASSYLRRRNTEAFF. The CDR3 bases are TGTGCCAGCAGTTACTTGAGGAGAAGGAACACTGAAGCTTTCTTT.

This chain joins TRBV2 and TRBJ1-1, with D perhaps TRBD1 (5 bases). In germline, CDR1 is SNHLY, CDR2 FYNNEI. V lost 1 base to trimming and J lost 4 bases, with 13 bases between them. The CDR3 has 15 amino acids. CDR3 DNA sequence: TGTGCCAGCAGTGAAGAGGGCAGGGCTATCACTGAAGCTTTCTTT. Encoded protein: CASSEEGRAITEAFF.

V and J are TRBV7-2 and TRBJ2-7; 13 bases are shared with TRBD2. Trimming cost V 5 bases and J 2 bases; bases outside gene matches: 3. The germline CDR1 and CDR2 sequences are SGHTA and FQGNSA. The CDR3 loop spans 15 amino acids. The CDR3 is CASSEGLAGTYEQYF. The DNA of the CDR3 is TGTGCCAGCAGCGAGGGACTAGCGGGAACCTACGAGCAGTACTTC. Full variable domain (rest looked up from reference TRBV7-2 and TRBJ2-7): GAGVSQSPSNKVTEKGKDVELRCDPISGHTALYWYRQSLGQGLEFLIYFQGNSAPDKSGLPSDRFSAERTGGSVSTLTIQRTQQEDSAVYLCASSEGLAGTYEQYFGPGTRLTVT.

Concerning this clone: In the same sample, other DNA sequences code for this CDR3. The chain has TRBV25-1 and TRBJ1-6; TRBD1 might be the D (5 bases). V lost 2 bases and J lost 11, with 16 bases in between. The V gene's germline CDR1 is MGHDK and CDR2 SYGVNS. CDR3 length equals 15 residues. The CDR3 is CASSEAGHQVAPLHF. Here the CDR3 DNA reads TGTGCCAGCAGTGAAGCAGGGCACCAAGTCGCACCCCTCCACTTT.

The chain recombines TRBV25-1 with TRBJ1-4, with 11 bases aligning to TRBD1. From germline, CDR1 is MGHDK and CDR2 SYGVNS. This CDR3 has 17 residues. V shed 1 base and J 12 bases; nucleotides not matched to a gene: 13. The CDR3 is CASSESIGGQGDHQLFF. The CDR3 nucleotides read TGTGCCAGCAGTGAATCAATCGGGGGACAGGGGGATCATCAACTGTTTTTT.

The J gene is TRBJ1-1, the V gene TRBV20-1; D not resolved. The CDR3 is 11 amino acids. In germline, CDR1 is DFQATT, CDR2 SNEGSKA (reference sequence). V shed 4 bases and J shed 0 bases, with 3 bases lying between them. CDR3 protein: CSATMNTEAFF. The CDR3 DNA reads TGCAGTGCTACCATGAACACTGAAGCTTTCTTT.

The chain combines TRBV5-6 with TRBJ1-3, with 9 bases aligning to TRBD1. Germline V CDR1 and CDR2: SGHDT, YYEEEE. The V and J ends lost 4 bases and 1 base, in that order; junction bases with no gene match: 6. This CDR3 has 16 amino acids. The CDR3 region has the DNA TGTGCCAGCAGCGGGGACAGGGTGAGGTCTGGAAACACCATATATTTT. Amino acid sequence: CASSGDRVRSGNTIYF.

The rearrangement links TRBV19 to TRBJ1-3; TRBD1 agrees at 8 bases. Losses at the gene ends were 5 bases for V and 2 bases for J; bases not matched to a gene: 5. CDR3 length: 15 residues. The germline V gene has CDR1 LNHDA and CDR2 SQIVND (reference sequence). The DNA for the CDR3 is TGTGCCAGTAGTGGGACAGGTATTCCTGGAAACACCATATATTTT. It codes for CASSGTGIPGNTIYF.